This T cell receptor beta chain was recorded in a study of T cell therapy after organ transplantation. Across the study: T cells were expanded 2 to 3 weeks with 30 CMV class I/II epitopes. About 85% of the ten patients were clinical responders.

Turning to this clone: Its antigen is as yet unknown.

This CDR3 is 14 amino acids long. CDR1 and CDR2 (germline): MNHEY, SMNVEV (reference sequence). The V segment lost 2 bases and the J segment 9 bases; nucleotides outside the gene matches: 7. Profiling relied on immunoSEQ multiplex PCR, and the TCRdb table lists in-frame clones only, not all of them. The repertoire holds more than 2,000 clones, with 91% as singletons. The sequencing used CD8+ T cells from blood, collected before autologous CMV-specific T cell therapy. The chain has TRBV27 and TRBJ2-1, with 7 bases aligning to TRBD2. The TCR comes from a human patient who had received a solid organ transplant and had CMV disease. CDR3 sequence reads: CASSLASAGVEQFF. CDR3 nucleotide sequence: TGTGCCAGCAGTTTAGCTTCGGCGGGAGTTGAGCAGTTCTTC.